This TCR beta chain was captured by sequencing in a study of response to subunit inactivated influenza vaccine. Broader study findings: New T cells are recruited in small numbers by each seasonal influenza vaccination, according to the authors' suggestion.

Details on this clonotype: Antigen: not known.

The ends were cut back, 3 bases at V and 4 bases at J, with 13 bases in the middle. Germline values: CDR1 SGHTA, CDR2 FQGNSA. The CDR3 length is 14 residues. TCRdb redid the calling of the RT-PCR reads with MiXCR, one entry per CDR3 protein. The data show hundreds of thousands of distinct CDR3 sequences, 25% seen once. The clonotype originates from a man aged 45 to 65 who received an inactivated influenza vaccine. This chain uses TRBV7-2 with TRBJ2-7; D not certain. This specimen consisted of CD4+ T cells sorted from PBMCs, obtained 5 days after vaccination. CDR3 loop: CASSFPSKEYEQYF. For the CDR3, the DNA is TGTGCCAGCAGCTTTCCCAGTAAGGAGTACGAGCAGTACTTC.